This T cell receptor (beta chain) was sequenced in a study of OX40 agonist ivuxolimab in advanced cancers. Broadly, across the study: Ivuxolimab was an agonistic, fully human IgG2 monoclonal antibody directed against OX40 (CD134), a costimulatory receptor. The paper covers the monotherapy dose-escalation part of the phase I ivuxolimab trial, which included N = 52 patients. Intravenous ivuxolimab was administered to patients every 2 weeks at six dose levels: 0.01, 0.1, 0.3, 1.5, 3 and 10 mg/kg. Peripheral TCRbeta sequencing aimed to test whether ivuxolimab altered TCR sequence diversity and caused clonal T-cell expansion. Three dose-escalation patients achieved partial responses, one with hepatocellular carcinoma and two with cutaneous melanoma. A male proportion of 82.7% and a mean age of roughly 55 years, ranging from roughly 20 to 80, were recorded for the dose-escalation cohort. Of the approximately 50 dose-escalation patients, hepatocellular carcinoma was present in around 20, melanoma in roughly 15, renal cell carcinoma in 9 and head and neck cancer in 9. Patients were allowed to have had prior anti-PD-1, anti-PD-L1 or anti-CTLA-4 therapy, and 30% to 50% of the dose-escalation patients had previously received checkpoint inhibitors. Findings and caveats that apply to the study as a whole: Low levels of normalized T-cell clonal expansion were also shown by some nonresponding patients. Antigen specificity was not determined for the clonally expanded peripheral T cells. In the 0.1-3.0 mg/kg groups, partial responders were among the patients with the lowest normalized peripheral clonal expansion, particularly in CD8+ T cells. After ivuxolimab, more expanded clones were found on average in CD8+ T cells than in CD4+ T cells. Clonal expansion of both CD4+ and CD8+ blood T cells was observed from baseline to week 6 at doses 0.1 to 3.0 mg/kg.

Worth noting for this clone: The antigen it binds to is not known. The record has no base qualities; no much larger clone is one base away.

The trial excluded patients who had a history of autoimmune disease or were on systemic immunosuppression. Peripheral blood for TCR sequencing was collected from all dose cohorts at baseline, on cycle 4 day 1, and on cycle 7 day 1. Samples came from an open-label, multicenter, first-in-human phase I dose-escalation trial of ivuxolimab. Adults with locally advanced or metastatic melanoma, renal cell, hepatocellular, or head and neck squamous cell carcinoma were enrolled in the trial. Before TCR sequencing, CD4+ T cells and CD8+ T cells were sorted from peripheral blood as separate populations. V lost 0 bases and J lost 1 base; the stretch between them is 14 bases long. The germline V gene (reference sequence) sets CDR1 to SGHNT and CDR2 to YYREEE. The CDR3 runs 17 amino acids, cysteine and phenylalanine included. The sequence is cut down to CDR3 DNA, 51 bases in frame from base 1. For sequencing of the TCRbeta CDR3 region, genomic DNA was extracted from the sorted cells. The immunoSEQ Assay was used to sequence the TCRbeta CDR3 regions. This is the immuneACCESS table as TCRdb keeps it, with only in-frame sequences that have V and J called. A part of the clones is gone; compared with another copy, unresolved V genes explain less than half, and the rest is unexplained. Across this sample there are about 160,000 clones, with 90% to 95% seen only once. Around 0.31% of the sample goes to the ten largest clones.

The sample was CD4+ or CD8+ T cells sorted from blood, taken in a trial of the OX40 agonist ivuxolimab. This TCR was sampled from an adult with an advanced solid tumor such as melanoma, head and neck, liver or kidney cancer. This sequence uses TRBV5-4 and TRBJ2-1; matching of 6 bases hints at TRBD1 as the D gene. The nucleotide sequence is TGTGCCAGCAGCTTGGCCAGGGGTAGCAGGTCCTACAATGAGCAGTTCTTC. This is translated as CASSLARGSRSYNEQFF.